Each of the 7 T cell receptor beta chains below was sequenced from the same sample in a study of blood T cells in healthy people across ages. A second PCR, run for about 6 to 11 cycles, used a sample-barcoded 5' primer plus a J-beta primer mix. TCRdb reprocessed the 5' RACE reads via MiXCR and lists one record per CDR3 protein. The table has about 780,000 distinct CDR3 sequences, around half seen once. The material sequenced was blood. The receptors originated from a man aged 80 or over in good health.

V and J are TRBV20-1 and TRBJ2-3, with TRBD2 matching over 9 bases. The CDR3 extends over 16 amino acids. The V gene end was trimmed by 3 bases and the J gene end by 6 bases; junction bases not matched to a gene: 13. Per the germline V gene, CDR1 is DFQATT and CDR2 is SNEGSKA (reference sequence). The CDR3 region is CSASGGLAQRGDTQYF. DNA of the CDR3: TGCAGTGCTAGTGGAGGACTAGCGCAGAGGGGGGATACGCAGTATTTT.

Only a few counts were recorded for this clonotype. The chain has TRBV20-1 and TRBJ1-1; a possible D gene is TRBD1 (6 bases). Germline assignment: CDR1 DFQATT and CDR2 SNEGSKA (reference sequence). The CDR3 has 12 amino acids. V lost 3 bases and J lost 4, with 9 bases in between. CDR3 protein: CSASRQVTEAFF. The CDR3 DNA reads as TGCAGTGCTAGCCGACAGGTCACTGAAGCTTTCTTT.

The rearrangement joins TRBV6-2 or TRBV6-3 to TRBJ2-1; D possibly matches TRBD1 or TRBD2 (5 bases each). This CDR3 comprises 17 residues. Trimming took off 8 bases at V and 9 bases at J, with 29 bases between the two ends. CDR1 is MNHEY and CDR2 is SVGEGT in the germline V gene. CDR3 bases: TGTGCCAGCTCGGAACCGGGGACCCTGTTTGGTAATGCTGAGCAGTTCTTC. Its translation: CASSEPGTLFGNAEQFF.

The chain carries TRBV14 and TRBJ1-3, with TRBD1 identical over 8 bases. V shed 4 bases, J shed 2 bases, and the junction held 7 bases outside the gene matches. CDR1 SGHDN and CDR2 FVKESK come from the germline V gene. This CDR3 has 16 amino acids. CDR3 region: CASSRGQGFTGNTIYF. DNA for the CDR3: TGTGCCAGCAGCCGCGGACAGGGCTTCACTGGAAACACCATATATTTT.

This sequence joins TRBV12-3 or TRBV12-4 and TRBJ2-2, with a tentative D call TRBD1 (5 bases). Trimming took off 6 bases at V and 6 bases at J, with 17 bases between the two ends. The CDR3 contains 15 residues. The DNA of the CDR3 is TGTGCCAGCAGCGATAATAGCAGGGTCTCCGGGGAGCTGTTTTTT. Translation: CASSDNSRVSGELFF.

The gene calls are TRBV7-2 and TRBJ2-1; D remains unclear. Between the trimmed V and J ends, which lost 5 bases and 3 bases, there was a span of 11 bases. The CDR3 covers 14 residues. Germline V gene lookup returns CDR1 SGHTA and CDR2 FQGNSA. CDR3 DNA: TGTGCCAGCAGCGTCGCAGAAAACTACAATGAGCAGTTCTTC. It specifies CASSVAENYNEQFF.

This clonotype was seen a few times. CDR3 DNA: TGCAGCGTTGGGATCCCATCGGGCGGGCAGTACTTC. Its protein is CSVGIPSGGQYF. The chain has TRBV29-1 and TRBJ2-7; D is unclear. This CDR3 contains 12 residues. CDR1 and CDR2 (germline): SQVTM, ANQGSEA. V was pared by 4 bases and J by 9 bases, with 16 bases between.